This passage covers 26 T cell receptor beta chains from one sample sequenced in a study of blood T cell repertoires in COVID-19 (TCRdb year 2020). Library method: the immunoSEQ multiplex PCR assay. The immuneACCESS repertoire file appears here via TCRdb, limited to in-frame rearrangements. These files lack a portion of the clones; in checked studies, under half of the deficit traces to unresolved V genes, and the cause of the others is not known. A total of around 140,000 clones appear in this sample, approximately 80% of them only once. Together, the top ten hold approximately 8% of the sample. The sequenced sample was peripheral blood. These receptors were collected from a human donor in a cohort sampled during active COVID-19.

The chain links TRBV6-5 to TRBJ1-2; 9 bases fit TRBD1. CDR3 length equals 15 residues. J gave up 4 bases and V 6 bases, and 9 bases lay outside the gene matches. CDR1 MNHEY and CDR2 SVGAGI come from the germline V gene. The CDR3 DNA is TGTGCCAGCAGCCTTGGGACAGGGAGATTCTATGGCTACACCTTC. As protein: CASSLGTGRFYGYTF.

In this sample, this clone turned up many times. V usage is TRBV5-1 and J usage is TRBJ2-1; TRBD1 is a possible D gene (7 bases). The germline V gene encodes CDR1 SGHRS and CDR2 YFSETQ. V lost 3 bases and J 3 bases, leaving 10 bases between the germline ends. The CDR3 extends over 14 amino acids. This chain's CDR3 is CASSSQGGYNEQFF. The CDR3 region has the DNA TGCGCCAGCAGCTCCCAGGGGGGCTACAATGAGCAGTTCTTC.

This chain uses TRBV5-6 with TRBJ2-1, with TRBD2 identical over 10 bases. Germline CDR1 reads SGHDT; CDR2 reads YYEEEE. The CDR3 consists of 16 residues. The ends lost 4 bases at V and 10 bases at J; junction bases unmatched: 14. CDR3 nucleotides: TGTGCCAGCAGCCTACTGACTAGCGGGCGTGGGGTGGAGCAGTTCTTC. Translation gives CASSLLTSGRGVEQFF.

The V gene is TRBV30, the J gene TRBJ2-2, with a tentative D call TRBD2 (6 bases). The germline gives CDR1 GTSNPN, CDR2 SVGIG (reference sequence). The CDR3 runs 15 residues. Trimming cost V 4 bases and J 0 bases, with 12 bases left between them. In DNA form, the CDR3 reads TGTGCCTGGATGTTAGGGACTTCGAACACCGGGGAGCTGTTTTTT. The encoded protein is CAWMLGTSNTGELFF.

V gene TRBV2 combines with J gene TRBJ2-1, with a weak D call TRBD2 (6 bases). Trimming pared 4 bases from V and 5 bases from J, leaving 12 bases between. CDR1 and CDR2 (germline): SNHLY, FYNNEI. CDR3 length equals 14 residues. CDR3 sequence (DNA): TGTGCCAGCAGTGCCCTACCGGGAGACAATGAGCAGTTCTTC. Residues: CASSALPGDNEQFF.

In DNA form, the CDR3 reads TGCGCCAGCAGCCTAGGCGGGAGGAATTACAATGAGCAGTTCTTC. It specifies CASSLGGRNYNEQFF. The chain links TRBV4-3 to TRBJ2-1; 8 bases match TRBD2. The CDR3 extends over 15 amino acids. The V gene's germline CDR1 is LGHNA and CDR2 YSLEER. Trimming cost V 4 bases and J 4 bases; bases outside gene matches: 6.

This chain connects TRBV3-1 (or the pseudogene TRBV3-2) to TRBJ2-7, with no clear D. Between the trimmed V and J ends, which lost 4 bases and 0 bases, there was a span of 16 bases. CDR1 and CDR2 (germline): LGHDT, YNNKEL (reference sequence). The length of the CDR3 is 16 residues. In nucleotides, the CDR3 is TGTGCCAGCAGCCCTCCCACTCAACTTCACTCCTACGAGCAGTACTTC. Amino acids: CASSPPTQLHSYEQYF.

The chain carries TRBV19 and TRBJ2-5; 7 bases match TRBD2. This CDR3 spans 15 amino acids. Germline values: CDR1 LNHDA, CDR2 SQIVND (reference sequence). J lost 3 bases, V lost 3 bases, and 7 bases had no gene match. This CDR3 is CASSIRHGLEETQYF. In DNA, the CDR3 is TGTGCCAGTAGTATTCGGCACGGACTAGAAGAGACCCAGTACTTC.

The chain combines TRBV13 with TRBJ2-7; weak D call: TRBD2 (7 bases). The length of the CDR3 is 13 residues. Germline V lookup: CDR1 PRHDT, CDR2 FYEKMQ (reference sequence). V was clipped by 5 bases and J by 5 bases, with 13 bases between them. CDR3 region: CASSKGGGHEQYF. The DNA of the CDR3 is TGTGCCAGCAGCAAGGGGGGGGGACACGAGCAGTACTTC.

The chain uses TRBV28 and TRBJ2-5, with D perhaps matching TRBD1 (5 bases). Trimming took 6 bases from V and 5 from J, leaving 22 bases between them. The CDR3 spans 16 residues. The germline V gene encodes CDR1 MDHEN and CDR2 SYDVKM. The CDR3 DNA follows: TGTGCCAGCAGCGCCCTTGTCAGGGATATTAGGGAGACCCAGTACTTC. Protein: CASSALVRDIRETQYF.

This clone has a handful of counts. This chain links TRBV7-7 with TRBJ2-3, with 7 bases lining up with TRBD1. With V trimmed by 2 bases and J by 1 base, 0 bases remained unmatched. The CDR3 has 14 amino acids. CDR1 SSHAT and CDR2 FNYEAQ come from the germline V gene (reference sequence). For the CDR3, the DNA is TGTGCCAGCAGCTTAACAGGGGGCACAGATACGCAGTATTTT. The encoded protein is CASSLTGGTDTQYF.

J is TRBJ1-2 and V is TRBV28; D is ambiguous. This CDR3 has 15 amino acids. Germline V lookup: CDR1 MDHEN, CDR2 SYDVKM. Deletions cut 8 bases from V and 4 bases from J, with 20 bases between. The CDR3 DNA reads as TGTGCCAGCCCTCCCCCCGGCGGAGGTCCCTATGGCTACACCTTC. Translating gives CASPPPGGGPYGYTF.

This chain connects TRBV19 to TRBJ1-5; 9 bases map to TRBD1. The CDR3 has 17 residues. V shed 2 bases and J 2 bases; nucleotides not matched to a gene: 7. Germline CDR1 is LNHDA and CDR2 is SQIVND (reference sequence). CDR3 in amino acids: CASSIPTGGVGNQPQHF. Written as DNA, the CDR3 is TGTGCCAGTAGTATACCAACAGGGGGCGTCGGCAATCAGCCCCAGCATTTT.

The J gene is TRBJ1-3, the V gene TRBV7-2; TRBD1 is a possible D gene (5 bases). Trimming took 6 bases from V and 0 from J, leaving 12 bases between them. Germline V gene sequence: CDR1 SGHTA, CDR2 FQGNSA. The CDR3 runs to 15 residues. DNA of the CDR3: TGTGCCAGCAGTTCAGACAGCCGCTCTGGAAACACCATATATTTT. Amino acids: CASSSDSRSGNTIYF.

V usage is TRBV6-5 and J usage is TRBJ1-2; D may be TRBD1 (6 bases). Germline CDR1 reads MNHEY; CDR2 reads SVGAGI. Trimming took off 2 bases at V and 0 bases at J, with 10 bases between the two ends. The CDR3 totals 15 residues. The CDR3 loop is CASSYDTGTNYGYTF. The CDR3 DNA sequence: TGTGCCAGCAGTTACGATACAGGGACTAACTATGGCTACACCTTC.

The chain has TRBV3-1 (or the pseudogene TRBV3-2) and TRBJ2-7; 7 nucleotides align to TRBD1. V trimming: 6 bases; J trimming: 2 bases; junction bases outside the gene matches: 4. CDR3 length equals 13 residues. The V gene's germline CDR1 is LGHDT and CDR2 YNNKEL (reference sequence). The CDR3 loop is CASSLQGAYEQYF. The CDR3, as DNA: TGTGCCAGCAGTCTTCAGGGGGCCTACGAGCAGTACTTC.

The chain couples TRBV7-9 to TRBJ1-2; possible D gene TRBD1, 6 bases. The V end was cut by 3 bases, the J end by 5 bases, with 10 bases between. The V gene's germline CDR1 is SEHNR and CDR2 FQNEAQ (reference sequence). CDR3 size: 13 residues. CDR3 bases: TGTGCCAGCAGCTTTAAACAGGGATATGGCTACACCTTC. Translation gives CASSFKQGYGYTF.

The J gene is TRBJ2-3, the V gene TRBV3-1 (or the pseudogene TRBV3-2); 12 positions match TRBD2. In germline, CDR1 is LGHDT, CDR2 YNNKEL (reference sequence). CDR3 length: 17 residues. V lost 0 bases to trimming and J lost 3 bases; unmatched junction nucleotides: 4. This CDR3 is CASSQEALAGGTDTQYF. CDR3 in DNA: TGTGCCAGCAGCCAAGAGGCCCTAGCGGGGGGGACAGATACGCAGTATTTT.

This clone was observed a single time. V and J are TRBV29-1 and TRBJ2-2, with TRBD2 identical over 8 bases. The CDR3 contains 14 residues. Trimming cost V 7 bases and J 1 base; bases outside gene matches: 5. CDR1 is SQVTM, CDR2 ANQGSEA, per germline. This chain's CDR3 is CSATLAGNTGELFF. The CDR3 DNA reads TGCAGCGCTACGCTAGCGGGGAACACCGGGGAGCTGTTTTTT.

This clone was picked up one time. The V and J genes are TRBV7-3 and TRBJ2-6; 9 bases align to TRBD1. Trimming at V came to 8 bases and at J to 0 bases, leaving 8 bases not matched to a gene. CDR1 and CDR2 (germline): SGHTA, FQGTGA. The CDR3 is 17 residues long. CDR3: CASSRDRDFSGANVLTF. In DNA, the CDR3 is TGTGCCAGCTCCCGGGACAGGGACTTCTCTGGGGCCAACGTCCTGACTTTC.

This chain connects TRBV3-1 (or the pseudogene TRBV3-2) to TRBJ2-1; 11 nucleotides match TRBD2. Trimming cost V 3 bases and J 2 bases; bases outside gene matches: 6. The CDR3 consists of 17 residues. The germline CDR1 and CDR2 sequences are LGHDT and YNNKEL (reference sequence). The CDR3 region is CASSHQGTSGPYNEQFF. CDR3 coding DNA: TGTGCCAGCAGCCACCAAGGGACTAGCGGCCCCTACAATGAGCAGTTCTTC.

The J gene is TRBJ2-1, the V gene TRBV7-8; TRBD2 matches at 8 bases. The J segment lost 7 bases and the V segment lost 5 bases, leaving 4 bases of the junction unmatched. In germline, CDR1 is SGHVS, CDR2 FQNEAQ. This CDR3 region has 13 residues. The CDR3 sequence: CASSRGLDNEQFF. CDR3 nucleotide sequence: TGTGCCAGCAGCCGGGGACTAGATAATGAGCAGTTCTTC.

The rearrangement links TRBV18 to TRBJ2-1; 8 bases are shared with TRBD2. In germline, CDR1 is KGHSH, CDR2 LQKENI. V was clipped by 0 bases and J by 4 bases; unmatched bases: 8. This CDR3 comprises 17 residues. CDR3 in DNA: TGTGCCAGCTCACCACCGGGGGCAGCGGGAGTTTACAATGAGCAGTTCTTC. Protein: CASSPPGAAGVYNEQFF. Looking up the rest from reference TRBV18 and TRBJ2-1 gives the full variable domain: NAGVMQNPRHLVRRRGQEARLRCSPMKGHSHVYWYRQLPEEGLKFMVYLQKENIIDESGMPKERFSAEFPKEGPSILRIQQVVRGDSAAYFCASSPPGAAGVYNEQFFGPGTRLTVL.

The rearrangement uses TRBV29-1 and TRBJ2-4; D is unclear. From germline, CDR1 is SQVTM and CDR2 ANQGSEA. CDR3 length: 15 amino acids. Trimming cost V 6 bases and J 0 bases, with 15 bases left between them. CDR3 DNA: TGCAGCGTCGCGGCGGTTCTTGGAGCCAAAAACATTCAGTACTTC. Its translation: CSVAAVLGAKNIQYF.

This clone was seen more than once but under ten times. The gene calls are TRBV27 and TRBJ1-3; possible D gene TRBD1, 5 bases. Germline-derived CDR1 and CDR2 are MNHEY and SMNVEV (reference sequence). V shed 0 bases and J shed 2 bases, with 5 bases lying between them. The length of the CDR3 is 14 residues. The DNA of the CDR3 is TGTGCCAGCAGTTTATCAGGGGCTGGAAACACCATATATTTT. The encoded protein is CASSLSGAGNTIYF.

This chain uses TRBV7-9 with TRBJ2-7, with a weak D call TRBD1 (6 bases). Trimming left V 1 base short and J 6 bases short, with 16 bases between. CDR3 size: 15 residues. Germline CDR1 is SEHNR and CDR2 is FQNEAQ (reference sequence). This CDR3 is CASSLVGTRLGEQYF. In DNA, the CDR3 is TGTGCCAGCAGCTTAGTTGGGACACGGCTCGGCGAGCAGTACTTC.